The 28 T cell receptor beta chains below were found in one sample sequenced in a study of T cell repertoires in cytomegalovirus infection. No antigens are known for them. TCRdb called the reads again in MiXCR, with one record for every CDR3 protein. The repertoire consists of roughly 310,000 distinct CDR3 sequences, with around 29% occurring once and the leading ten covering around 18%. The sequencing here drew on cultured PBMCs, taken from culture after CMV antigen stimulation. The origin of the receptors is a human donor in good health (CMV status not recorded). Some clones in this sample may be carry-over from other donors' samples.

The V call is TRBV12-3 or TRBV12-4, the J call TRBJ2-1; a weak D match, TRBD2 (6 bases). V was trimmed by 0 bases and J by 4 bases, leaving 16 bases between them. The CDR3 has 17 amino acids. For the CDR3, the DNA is TGTGCCAGCAGTTTAGCGCGTAGTAGCGGTATTTACAATGAGCAGTTCTTC. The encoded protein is CASSLARSSGIYNEQFF.

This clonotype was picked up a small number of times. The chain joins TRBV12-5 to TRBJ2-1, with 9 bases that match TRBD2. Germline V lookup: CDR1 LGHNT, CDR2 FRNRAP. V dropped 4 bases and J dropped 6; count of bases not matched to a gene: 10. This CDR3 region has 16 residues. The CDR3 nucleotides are TGTGCTAGTGGTTCCGGTAGCGGGAGTTTGGTCAATGAGCAGTTCTTC. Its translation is CASGSGSGSLVNEQFF.

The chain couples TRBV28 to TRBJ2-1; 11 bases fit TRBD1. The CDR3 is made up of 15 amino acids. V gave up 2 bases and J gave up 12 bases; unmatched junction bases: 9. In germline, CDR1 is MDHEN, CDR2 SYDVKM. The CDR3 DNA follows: TGTGCCAGCAGTTTAGGGGGACAGGGGGGGCAAGGGCAGTTCTTC. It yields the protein CASSLGGQGGQGQFF.

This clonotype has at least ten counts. CDR3 DNA sequence: TGTGCCAGCAGTTTAGGGACCGGGACCTACGAGCAGTACTTC. Translated: CASSLGTGTYEQYF. The rearrangement links TRBV12-3 or TRBV12-4 to TRBJ2-7, with a weak D call TRBD2 (5 bases). V was shortened by 1 base and J by 2 bases, with 9 bases between the two germline ends. CDR3 length: 14 amino acids.

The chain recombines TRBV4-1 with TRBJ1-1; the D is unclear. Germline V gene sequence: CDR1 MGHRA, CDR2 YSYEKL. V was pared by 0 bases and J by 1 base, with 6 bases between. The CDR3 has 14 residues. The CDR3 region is CASSQDKGNTEAFF. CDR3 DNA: TGCGCCAGCAGCCAAGATAAAGGGAACACTGAAGCTTTCTTT.

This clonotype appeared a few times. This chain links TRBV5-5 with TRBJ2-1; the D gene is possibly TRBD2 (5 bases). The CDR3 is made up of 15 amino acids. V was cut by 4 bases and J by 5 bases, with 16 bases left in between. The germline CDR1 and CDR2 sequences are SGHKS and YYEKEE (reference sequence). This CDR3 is CASSPLARLNNEQFF. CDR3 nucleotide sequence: TGTGCCAGCAGCCCCCTAGCCCGACTAAACAATGAGCAGTTCTTC.

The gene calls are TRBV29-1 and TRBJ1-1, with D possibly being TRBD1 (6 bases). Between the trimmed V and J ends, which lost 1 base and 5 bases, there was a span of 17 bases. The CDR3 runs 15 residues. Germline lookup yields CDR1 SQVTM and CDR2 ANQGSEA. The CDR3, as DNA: TGCAGCGTTGAAGGGGTCGTCTTCCAGGGGACTGAAGCTTTCTTT. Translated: CSVEGVVFQGTEAFF.

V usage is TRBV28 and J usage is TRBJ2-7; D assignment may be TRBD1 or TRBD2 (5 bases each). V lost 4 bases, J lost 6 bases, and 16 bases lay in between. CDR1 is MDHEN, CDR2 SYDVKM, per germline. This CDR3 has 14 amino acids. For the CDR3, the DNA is TGTGCCAGCAGTTCGGGACCAAAAGAGGGCGAGCAGTACTTC. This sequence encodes CASSSGPKEGEQYF.

The CDR3 DNA reads as TGCAGCGTTGCCGGGACTAGCGGACGCACAGATACGCAGTATTTT. Protein: CSVAGTSGRTDTQYF. The chain uses TRBV29-1 and TRBJ2-3, with 11 bases matching TRBD2. Trimming cost V 4 bases and J 1 base; bases outside gene matches: 4. The germline gives CDR1 SQVTM, CDR2 ANQGSEA. This CDR3 region has 15 residues.

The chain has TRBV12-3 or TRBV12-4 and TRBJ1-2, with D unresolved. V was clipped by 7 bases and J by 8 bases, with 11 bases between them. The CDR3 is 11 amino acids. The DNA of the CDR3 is TGTGCCAGCACCGAGACATTCGGCTACACCTTC. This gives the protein CASTETFGYTF.

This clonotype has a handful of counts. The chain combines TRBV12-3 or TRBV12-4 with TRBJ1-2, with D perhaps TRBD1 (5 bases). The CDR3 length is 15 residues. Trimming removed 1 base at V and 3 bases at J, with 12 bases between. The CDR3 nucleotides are TGTGCCAGCAGTTTAGTTACAGGTTCGCACTATGGCTACACCTTC. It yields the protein CASSLVTGSHYGYTF.

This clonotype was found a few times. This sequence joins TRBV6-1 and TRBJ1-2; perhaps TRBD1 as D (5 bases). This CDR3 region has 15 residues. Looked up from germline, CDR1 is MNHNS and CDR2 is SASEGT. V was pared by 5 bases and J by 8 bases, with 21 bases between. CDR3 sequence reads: CASSPSRELGGGYTF. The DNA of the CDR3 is TGTGCCAGCAGTCCCTCCAGGGAATTGGGCGGCGGCTACACCTTC.

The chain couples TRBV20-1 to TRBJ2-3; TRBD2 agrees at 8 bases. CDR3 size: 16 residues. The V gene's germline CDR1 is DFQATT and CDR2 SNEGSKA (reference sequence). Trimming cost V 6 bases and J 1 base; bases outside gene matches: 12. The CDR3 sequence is CSASRVPGGRTDTQYF. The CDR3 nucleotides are TGCAGTGCCTCTAGGGTCCCGGGGGGGCGCACAGATACGCAGTATTTT.

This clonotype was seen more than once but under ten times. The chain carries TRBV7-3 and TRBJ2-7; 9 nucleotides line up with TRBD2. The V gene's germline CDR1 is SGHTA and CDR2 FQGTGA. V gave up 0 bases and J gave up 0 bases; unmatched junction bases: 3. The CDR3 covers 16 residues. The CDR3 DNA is TGTGCCAGCAGCTTAACAAGAGCGGGAGGCTCCTACGAGCAGTACTTC. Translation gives CASSLTRAGGSYEQYF.

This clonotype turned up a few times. This CDR3 is CASSIGAGSYEQYF. The CDR3, as DNA: TGTGCCAGTAGTATAGGAGCAGGCTCCTACGAGCAGTACTTC. The J gene is TRBJ2-7, the V gene TRBV19; D gene unclear. The CDR3 loop spans 14 amino acids. V lost 1 base and J 0 bases, leaving 7 bases between the germline ends. Germline loops: CDR1 LNHDA, CDR2 SQIVND (reference sequence).

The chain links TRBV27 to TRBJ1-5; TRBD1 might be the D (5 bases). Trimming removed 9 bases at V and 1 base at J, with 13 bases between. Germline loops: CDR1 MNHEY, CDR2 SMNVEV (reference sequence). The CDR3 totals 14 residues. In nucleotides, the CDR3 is TGTGCCAGTCCAGGGAGGTTAAGCAATCAGCCCCAGCATTTT. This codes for CASPGRLSNQPQHF.

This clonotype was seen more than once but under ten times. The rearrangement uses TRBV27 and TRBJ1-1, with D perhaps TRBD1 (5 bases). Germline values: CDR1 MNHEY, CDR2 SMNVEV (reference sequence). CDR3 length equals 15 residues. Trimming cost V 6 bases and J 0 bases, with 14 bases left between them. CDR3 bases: TGTGCCAGCAGCCTTCGGGACGGTTTGAACACTGAAGCTTTCTTT. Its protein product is CASSLRDGLNTEAFF.

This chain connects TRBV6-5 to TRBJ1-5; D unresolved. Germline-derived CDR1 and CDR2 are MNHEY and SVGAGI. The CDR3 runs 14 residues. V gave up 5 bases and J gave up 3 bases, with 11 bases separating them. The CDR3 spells CASSRTSANQPQHF. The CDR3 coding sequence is TGTGCCAGCAGTAGGACCTCGGCCAATCAGCCCCAGCATTTT.

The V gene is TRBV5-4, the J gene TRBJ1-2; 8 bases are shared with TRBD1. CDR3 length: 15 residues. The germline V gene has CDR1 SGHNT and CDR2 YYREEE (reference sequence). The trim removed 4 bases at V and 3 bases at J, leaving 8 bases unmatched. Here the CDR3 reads CASSPGQGAHYGYTF. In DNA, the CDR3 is TGTGCCAGCAGCCCGGGGCAGGGGGCTCACTATGGCTACACCTTC.

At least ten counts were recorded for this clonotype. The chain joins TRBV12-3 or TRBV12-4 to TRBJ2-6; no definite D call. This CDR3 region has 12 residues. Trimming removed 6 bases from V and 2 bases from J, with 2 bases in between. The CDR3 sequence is CASSPGANVLTF. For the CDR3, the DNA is TGTGCCAGCAGCCCTGGGGCCAACGTCCTGACTTTC.

The CDR3 DNA follows: TGTGCCAGCAACCCGGGACTAGCGGGCTACGAGCAGTACTTC. It yields the protein CASNPGLAGYEQYF. The chain recombines TRBV7-2 with TRBJ2-7; TRBD2 matches at 12 bases. After removal of 7 bases from V and 3 bases from J, the junction contained 4 bases not matched to a gene. The CDR3 totals 14 residues. Per the germline V gene, CDR1 is SGHTA and CDR2 is FQGNSA.

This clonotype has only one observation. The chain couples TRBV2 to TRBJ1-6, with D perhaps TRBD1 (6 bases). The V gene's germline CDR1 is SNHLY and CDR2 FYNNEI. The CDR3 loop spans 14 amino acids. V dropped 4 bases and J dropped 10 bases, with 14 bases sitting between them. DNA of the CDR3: TGTGCCAGCAGTGGGCGGGGGGGCCGGTCACCCCTCCACTTT. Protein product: CASSGRGGRSPLHF.

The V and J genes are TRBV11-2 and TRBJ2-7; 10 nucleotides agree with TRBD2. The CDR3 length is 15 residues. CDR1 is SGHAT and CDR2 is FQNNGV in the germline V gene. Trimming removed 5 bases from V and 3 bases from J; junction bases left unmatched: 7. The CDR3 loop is CASSKGLAQGYEQYF. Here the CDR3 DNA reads TGTGCCAGCAGCAAGGGACTAGCGCAAGGCTACGAGCAGTACTTC.

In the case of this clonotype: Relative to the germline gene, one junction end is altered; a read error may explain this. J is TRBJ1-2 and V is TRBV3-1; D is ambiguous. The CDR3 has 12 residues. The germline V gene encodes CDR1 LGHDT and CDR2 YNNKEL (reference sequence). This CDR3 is CASSQGSVDLGF. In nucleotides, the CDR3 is TGTGCCAGCAGCCAAGGGTCGGTGGATCTGGGCTTC.

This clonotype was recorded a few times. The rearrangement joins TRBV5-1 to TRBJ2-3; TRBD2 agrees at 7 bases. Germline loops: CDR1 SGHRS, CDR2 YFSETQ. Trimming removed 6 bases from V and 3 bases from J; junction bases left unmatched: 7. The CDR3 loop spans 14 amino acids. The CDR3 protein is CASKEAGKTDTQYF. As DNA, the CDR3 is TGCGCCAGCAAGGAAGCGGGAAAAACAGATACGCAGTATTTT.

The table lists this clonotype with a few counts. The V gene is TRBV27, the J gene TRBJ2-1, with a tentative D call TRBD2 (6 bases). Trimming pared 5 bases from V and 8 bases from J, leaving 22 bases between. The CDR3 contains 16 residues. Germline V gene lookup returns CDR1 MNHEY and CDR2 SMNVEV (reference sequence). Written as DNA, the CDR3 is TGTGCCAGCAGTCCCCACCTTCTGGGCAGGGAGGATGAGCAGTTCTTC. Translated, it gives CASSPHLLGREDEQFF.

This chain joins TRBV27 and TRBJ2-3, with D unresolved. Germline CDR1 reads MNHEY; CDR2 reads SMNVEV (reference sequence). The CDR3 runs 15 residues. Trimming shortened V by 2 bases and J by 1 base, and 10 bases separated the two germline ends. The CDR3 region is CASSLAGPRTDTQYF. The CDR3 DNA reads TGTGCCAGCAGTTTAGCAGGACCCCGCACAGATACGCAGTATTTT.

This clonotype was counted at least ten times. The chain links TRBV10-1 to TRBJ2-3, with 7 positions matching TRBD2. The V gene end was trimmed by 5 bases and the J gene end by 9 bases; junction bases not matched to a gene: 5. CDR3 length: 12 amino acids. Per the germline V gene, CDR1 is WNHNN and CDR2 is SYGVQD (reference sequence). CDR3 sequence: CASSSGGKTQYF. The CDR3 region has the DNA TGCGCCAGCAGTTCCGGGGGGAAAACGCAGTATTTT.